These 30 T cell receptor beta chains came from one sample sequenced in a study of cytomegalovirus exposure and HLA in healthy donors. PCR primers comprised 60 Vbeta and 13 Jbeta primers. Sequencing was performed with immunoSEQ multiplex PCR; in TCRdb, only in-frame clones are kept and a portion is missing. Here the sample spans around 110,000 clones, around 70% being singletons. Source material: PBMCs. All receptors derive from a woman between 18 and 29 years old in good health and CMV-seronegative.

CDR3 loop: CASSESRLPKDYTF. The CDR3 bases are TGCGCCAGCAGTGAGTCGAGACTCCCCAAGGACTACACCTTC. V is TRBV10-1 and J is TRBJ1-2; no firm D call. There are 14 residues in the CDR3. V lost 0 bases, J lost 10 bases, and 15 bases lay in between. The V gene's germline CDR1 is WNHNN and CDR2 SYGVQD (reference sequence).

The rearrangement links TRBV6-1 to TRBJ1-2, with D hard to call. Germline V lookup: CDR1 MNHNS, CDR2 SASEGT. V was pared by 3 bases and J by 7 bases, with 18 bases between. The CDR3 totals 15 residues. This CDR3 reads CASSDLRENPAGYTF. In DNA, the CDR3 is TGTGCCAGCAGTGATTTGCGAGAAAACCCCGCTGGCTACACCTTC.

The sample holds one count of this clone. The chain employs TRBV7-8 and TRBJ1-4; D remains unclear. This CDR3 has 11 residues. V was trimmed by 11 bases and J by 3 bases, leaving 7 bases between them. The germline CDR1 and CDR2 sequences are SGHVS and FQNEAQ. For the CDR3, the DNA is TGTGCCGGCGGGTCTAATGAAAAACTGTTTTTT. Translation gives CAGGSNEKLFF.

The gene calls are TRBV2 and TRBJ1-2; maybe TRBD1 (6 bases). This CDR3 is built from 14 residues. Germline V gene sequence: CDR1 SNHLY, CDR2 FYNNEI. The V gene lost 3 bases and the J gene lost 6 bases, with 14 bases spanning the gap. CDR3 DNA sequence: TGTGCCAGCAGTGACAGCGTCAGGGGCGATGGCTACACCTTC. It specifies CASSDSVRGDGYTF.

The chain has TRBV4-1 and TRBJ1-2; D is perhaps TRBD1 (5 bases). V dropped 4 bases and J dropped 0 bases, with 12 bases sitting between them. This CDR3 is 15 amino acids long. CDR1 is MGHRA, CDR2 YSYEKL, per germline. The CDR3 protein is CASSRETAANYGYTF. The CDR3 nucleotides read TGCGCCAGCAGCCGAGAGACAGCCGCTAACTATGGCTACACCTTC.

The rearrangement uses TRBV6-5 and TRBJ2-3; TRBD2 is a possible D gene (6 bases). Germline values: CDR1 MNHEY, CDR2 SVGAGI. The CDR3 spans 14 residues. Trimming shortened V by 4 bases and J by 4 bases, and 12 bases separated the two germline ends. In DNA form, the CDR3 reads TGTGCCAGCAGTTCCGTGGGAGGTTCAGATACGCAGTATTTT. It yields the protein CASSSVGGSDTQYF.

The V and J genes are TRBV28 and TRBJ2-7; TRBD2 aligns across 7 bases. Looked up from germline, CDR1 is MDHEN and CDR2 is SYDVKM. V shed 6 bases, J shed 2 bases, and the junction held 7 bases outside the gene matches. The CDR3 consists of 14 residues. The CDR3 coding sequence is TGTGCCAGCAGATCGGGGGGTATGACCTACGAGCAGTACTTC. Its protein is CASRSGGMTYEQYF.

This rearrangement joins TRBV7-9 to TRBJ2-3; tentatively, D is TRBD1 (6 bases). Per the germline V gene, CDR1 is SEHNR and CDR2 is FQNEAQ (reference sequence). The CDR3 totals 14 residues. The ends were cut back, 5 bases at V and 4 bases at J, with 13 bases in the middle. The CDR3: CASSIVQGADTQYF. The CDR3 DNA follows: TGTGCCAGCAGCATAGTACAGGGCGCAGATACGCAGTATTTT. Using reference TRBV7-9 and TRBJ2-3 for the parts outside the CDR3, the full variable domain is DTGVSQNPRHKITKRGQNVTFRCDPISEHNRLYWYRQTLGQGPEFLTYFQNEAQLEKSRLLSDRFSAERPKGSFSTLEIQRTEQGDSAMYLCASSIVQGADTQYFGPGTRLTVL.

This clone was found a few times. This chain connects TRBV27 to TRBJ2-2; TRBD2 matches at 12 bases. The CDR3 is made up of 16 amino acids. CDR1 MNHEY and CDR2 SMNVEV come from the germline V gene (reference sequence). Losses at the gene ends were 4 bases for V and 6 bases for J; bases not matched to a gene: 6. CDR3 coding DNA: TGTGCCAGCAGTTATATGCTAGCGGGGGGGCCCGGGGAGCTGTTTTTT. This codes for CASSYMLAGGPGELFF.

This rearrangement joins TRBV4-1 to TRBJ1-2; 7 nucleotides match TRBD1. CDR1 is MGHRA and CDR2 is YSYEKL in the germline V gene. J lost 4 bases, V lost 2 bases, and 4 bases had no gene match. This CDR3 comprises 14 residues. The CDR3 spells CASSQLRTGYGYTF. CDR3 bases: TGCGCCAGCAGCCAACTTCGGACAGGCTATGGCTACACCTTC.

The chain couples TRBV15 to TRBJ1-2, with TRBD1 identical over 7 bases. The CDR3 contains 14 residues. V trimming: 4 bases; J trimming: 11 bases; junction bases outside the gene matches: 13. Looked up from germline, CDR1 is LNHNV and CDR2 is YYDKDF (reference sequence). As DNA, the CDR3 is TGTGCCACCAGCATGGGCAGGGGGTGGGAAGTATACACCTTC. Translation gives CATSMGRGWEVYTF.

The V and J genes are TRBV14 and TRBJ1-6; D is perhaps TRBD1 (5 bases). The CDR3 is 16 residues long. Trimming removed 2 bases at V and 4 bases at J, with 12 bases between. Germline CDR1 is SGHDN and CDR2 is FVKESK. CDR3 nucleotides: TGTGCCAGCAGCCAACGCCAGGGCCGATATAATTCACCCCTCCACTTT. Its protein product is CASSQRQGRYNSPLHF.

This clone was seen more than once but under ten times. The chain has TRBV2 and TRBJ2-1; 10 bases are a match to TRBD2. The CDR3 contains 17 residues. The germline CDR1 and CDR2 sequences are SNHLY and FYNNEI. V was pared by 6 bases and J by 3 bases, with 11 bases of the junction left unmatched. CDR3 sequence (DNA): TGTGCCAGCAGGTCCCTCCGACTAGCGGGTTTCTACAATGAGCAGTTCTTC. Amino acids: CASRSLRLAGFYNEQFF. Full variable domain (outside the CDR3, taken from reference TRBV2 and TRBJ2-1): EPEVTQTPSHQVTQMGQEVILRCVPISNHLYFYWYRQILGQKVEFLVSFYNNEISEKSEIFDDQFSVERPDGSNFTLKIRSTKLEDSAMYFCASRSLRLAGFYNEQFFGPGTRLTVL.

The chain carries TRBV4-1 and TRBJ2-3; TRBD2 agrees at 9 bases. The germline V gene has CDR1 MGHRA and CDR2 YSYEKL. The trim removed 5 bases at V and 0 bases at J, leaving 3 bases unmatched. This CDR3 has 15 amino acids. The CDR3 is CASSNLAGSTDTQYF. CDR3 DNA sequence: TGCGCCAGCAGCAACCTAGCGGGGAGCACAGATACGCAGTATTTT.

The chain recombines TRBV11-2 with TRBJ2-6; perhaps TRBD1 as D (6 bases). The ends were cut back, 1 base at V and 4 bases at J, with 14 bases in the middle. CDR1 and CDR2 from the germline V gene are SGHAT and FQNNGV. This CDR3 region has 17 residues. CDR3 coding DNA: TGTGCCAGCAGCTTAGCAGGGGCGGCTTTAGGGGCCAACGTCCTGACTTTC. Protein: CASSLAGAALGANVLTF.

V gene TRBV11-2 combines with J gene TRBJ1-4, with 7 bases aligning to TRBD1. V shed 5 bases and J 4 bases; nucleotides not matched to a gene: 7. Germline V gene lookup returns CDR1 SGHAT and CDR2 FQNNGV. The CDR3 runs to 15 residues. The CDR3 sequence is CASSRTDRVNEKLFF. In nucleotides, the CDR3 is TGTGCCAGCAGCCGCACCGACAGGGTTAATGAAAAACTGTTTTTT.

This sequence joins TRBV27 and TRBJ1-1; D is possibly TRBD1 (5 bases). CDR3 length: 14 residues. The V gene lost 4 bases and the J gene lost 5 bases, with 14 bases spanning the gap. Germline-derived CDR1 and CDR2 are MNHEY and SMNVEV (reference sequence). Here the CDR3 DNA reads TGTGCCAGCAGTTCTCCCGGCGGGGCAACTGAAGCTTTCTTT. Translation: CASSSPGGATEAFF.

The chain couples TRBV19 to TRBJ2-3, with D possibly TRBD2 on 6 matching bases. CDR3 length equals 16 residues. The germline CDR1 and CDR2 sequences are LNHDA and SQIVND (reference sequence). The V end lost 2 bases, the J end lost 0 bases, and 12 bases lay between the germline ends. DNA of the CDR3: TGTGCCAGTAGTATAACGGCGGGGATGAGCACAGATACGCAGTATTTT. This translates into CASSITAGMSTDTQYF.

The chain carries TRBV6-1 and TRBJ1-2, with 8 nucleotides matching TRBD1. The CDR3 spans 14 residues. The V gene end was trimmed by 4 bases and the J gene end by 6 bases; junction bases not matched to a gene: 7. Germline lookup yields CDR1 MNHNS and CDR2 SASEGT. The CDR3 DNA reads as TGTGCCAGCAGTGCGAAGACAGGGGATGATGGCTACACCTTC. Translating it yields CASSAKTGDDGYTF.

This clone has more than one count but fewer than ten. The V gene is TRBV6-5, the J gene TRBJ1-3, with 8 nucleotides matching TRBD1. Germline CDR1 and CDR2: MNHEY and SVGAGI. V was clipped by 0 bases and J by 4 bases; unmatched bases: 5. This CDR3 is 16 amino acids long. Here the CDR3 reads CASSYSAGGYGNTIYF. Here the CDR3 DNA reads TGTGCCAGCAGTTACTCGGCAGGGGGCTACGGAAACACCATATATTTT.

This sequence joins TRBV11-1 and TRBJ1-1; D gene uncertain. V was shortened by 8 bases and J by 1 base, with 11 bases between the two germline ends. Germline CDR1 and CDR2: SGHAT and FQDESV (reference sequence). The CDR3 runs to 13 residues. The CDR3 nucleotides read TGTGCCAGCTCCAGAGACACGAACACTGAAGCTTTCTTT. It specifies CASSRDTNTEAFF.

The rearrangement links TRBV28 to TRBJ1-1; D is perhaps TRBD1 (5 bases). The CDR3 runs to 14 residues. The ends were cut back, 1 base at V and 6 bases at J, with 12 bases in the middle. Looked up from germline, CDR1 is MDHEN and CDR2 is SYDVKM. The CDR3 coding sequence is TGTGCCAGCAGTTTATTCTCAGGGCTTGCTGAAGCTTTCTTT. Protein sequence: CASSLFSGLAEAFF.

The chain uses TRBV6-5 and TRBJ2-1; 9 nucleotides match TRBD2. CDR3 size: 14 residues. Trimming at V came to 0 bases and at J to 12 bases, leaving 6 bases not matched to a gene. Germline V CDR1 and CDR2: MNHEY, SVGAGI. The CDR3 sequence is CASSYSRRGGMQFF. The CDR3 nucleotides read TGTGCCAGCAGTTACTCGCGGCGGGGGGGGATGCAGTTCTTC.

This clone appeared a few times. This rearrangement joins TRBV5-6 to TRBJ1-4; D is possibly TRBD1 (6 bases). Trimming stripped 2 bases from V and 7 bases from J, with 9 bases between. The germline CDR1 and CDR2 sequences are SGHDT and YYEEEE. The CDR3 is 13 residues long. CDR3 coding DNA: TGTGCCAGCAGCTTCGCCAGGGGTGAAAAACTGTTTTTT. Translation gives CASSFARGEKLFF.

As for this clone: Likely a read error: the CDR3 ends without its conserved phenylalanine or tryptophan. The J gene is TRBJ1-5, the V gene TRBV6-1; D ambiguous. The V gene's germline CDR1 is MNHNS and CDR2 SASEGT. This CDR3 spans 13 amino acids. The germline V and J ends were trimmed by 3 bases and 11 bases, with 14 bases remaining between them. CDR3 coding DNA: TGTGCCAGCAGTGACAACAGCCTTTTGGCCCAGCATGTT. Residues: CASSDNSLLAQHV.

The chain combines TRBV7-9 with TRBJ2-3; 7 bases map to TRBD2. The length of the CDR3 is 15 residues. Germline V gene data show CDR1 as SEHNR and CDR2 as FQNEAQ (reference sequence). The ends lost 1 base at V and 5 bases at J; junction bases unmatched: 6. CDR3 coding DNA: TGTGCCAGCAGCTTAGATTTGGGGGGGATAGATACGCAGTATTTT. This sequence encodes CASSLDLGGIDTQYF.

This sequence joins TRBV5-6 and TRBJ1-1; 11 positions agree with TRBD1. Losses at the gene ends were 1 base for V and 1 base for J; bases not matched to a gene: 9. In germline, CDR1 is SGHDT, CDR2 YYEEEE. The CDR3 runs 18 residues. CDR3 residues: CASSLIRTGGAGNTEAFF. CDR3 bases: TGTGCCAGCAGCTTGATCCGGACAGGGGGCGCCGGGAACACTGAAGCTTTCTTT.

The V gene is TRBV6-1, the J gene TRBJ2-7; TRBD1 aligns across 9 bases. The trim removed 8 bases at V and 6 bases at J, leaving 8 bases unmatched. Germline-derived CDR1 and CDR2 are MNHNS and SASEGT. The CDR3 is made up of 13 amino acids. The CDR3 spells CASGQGPVGEQYF. The CDR3 nucleotides read TGTGCCAGCGGACAGGGGCCGGTCGGCGAGCAGTACTTC.

This clone appeared a single time. The J gene is TRBJ2-7, the V gene TRBV4-1; TRBD2 matches at 8 bases. V trimming: 3 bases; J trimming: 6 bases; junction bases outside the gene matches: 10. The CDR3 extends over 15 amino acids. CDR1 and CDR2 (germline): MGHRA, YSYEKL. CDR3 sequence (DNA): TGCGCCAGCAGCCAGTATGCCGAGGGACTAGGCGAGCAGTACTTC. Amino acids: CASSQYAEGLGEQYF.

CDR3 DNA sequence: TGCGCCAGCAGCTCCGTAGCTTTGGAGACCCAGTACTTC. Its protein is CASSSVALETQYF. This chain joins TRBV5-1 and TRBJ2-5, with D uncertain. This CDR3 is 13 amino acids long. The V gene lost 3 bases and the J gene lost 5 bases, with 11 bases spanning the gap. Germline V gene sequence: CDR1 SGHRS, CDR2 YFSETQ.